This is a list of T cell receptor beta chains from one sample in a study of shared T cell receptors in the human thymus. Here immunoSEQ multiplex PCR was the method, and the copy in TCRdb shows in-frame clones only, minus some. This table has more than 300,000 clones, about 95% appearing once. The specimen was thymocytes. Every receptor here comes from a human donor. Each CDR3 is given without its conserved first and last residue. Fields, in order: V gene, CDR3 protein.

V gene: TRBV5-6
CDR3 protein: ASSFKGAEGNTIY

V gene: TRBV7-2
CDR3 protein: ASSSKQASGAYNEQF

V gene: TRBV27
CDR3 protein: ASRTSGRPHNEQF

V gene: TRBV9
CDR3 protein: ASSVVGQRNTGELF

V gene: TRBV5-5
CDR3 protein: ASSLAYRGINTEAF

V gene: TRBV5-1
CDR3 protein: ASSYQRHPYNEQF

V gene: TRBV10-3
CDR3 protein: AISELYPGPYGYT

V gene: TRBV4-1
CDR3 protein: ASSEPGESNQPQH

V gene: TRBV28
CDR3 protein: ASTTPAGQDIYNEQF

V gene: TRBV6-5
CDR3 protein: ASNSGTRGYNEQF

V gene: TRBV5-6
CDR3 protein: ASSLRRGLSTDTQY

V gene: TRBV27
CDR3 protein: ASRRLAGNYNEQF

V gene: TRBV2
CDR3 protein: ASNSPDTQY

V gene: TRBV7-9
CDR3 protein: ASNPGGDSPHEQY

V gene: TRBV11-3
CDR3 protein: ASSHESWKAF

V gene: TRBV15
CDR3 protein: ATAGAGGRWDTQY

V gene: TRBV4-1
CDR3 protein: ASSQPDRGYNEQF

V gene: TRBV5-6
CDR3 protein: ASSLARRGAEKLF

V gene: TRBV7-9
CDR3 protein: ASSFPGQGSEQY

V gene: TRBV7-3
CDR3 protein: ASSSPSSGRTGEQF

V gene: TRBV15
CDR3 protein: ATSRDHRGSFGGNEQY

V gene: TRBV11-2
CDR3 protein: ASSLDPLREAPDTGELF

V gene: TRBV28
CDR3 protein: ATLTDPNTEAF

V gene: TRBV10-3
CDR3 protein: AISDRGREGPLSEQF

V gene: TRBV15
CDR3 protein: ATSRDRGRESSGQF

V gene: TRBV4-1
CDR3 protein: ASSQGLAGEITDTQY

V gene: TRBV28
CDR3 protein: ASSPRQGRADTQY

V gene: TRBV30
CDR3 protein: AWSGRGRTYEQY

V gene: TRBV5-5
CDR3 protein: ASSFYQTAYEQY

V gene: TRBV4-3
CDR3 protein: ASSHNAGTGGGNTEAF

V gene: TRBV11-2
CDR3 protein: ASSLLAGVGETQY